This TCR beta chain was captured in a study of follicular helper T cells after annual influenza vaccination (dated by TCRdb to between 2016 and 2019). Study-wide context: Blood was drawn on days 0, 7 and 28 after each seasonal influenza vaccination. One week after vaccination, a second recruited cohort of approximately twelve subjects (Table S1) displayed a similar ICOS+CD38+ cTfh response. Samples from 2013-2014 were cryopreserved, whereas samples from 2015 were processed immediately after collection. To study recall of cTfh clones, some subjects were followed across successive annual vaccinations spanning the 2013-2014, 2014-2015 and 2015-2016 seasons. Multi-year samples were available from six subjects, with four subjects covering two vaccination seasons and two subjects covering three seasons.

Beyond this particular receptor, the publication reports: Day 7 ICOS+CD38+ clones were most often found later in ICOS-CD38- cTfh, suggesting that subset may serve as a memory reservoir. Productive TCRB sequences were recovered from only about 8.5-22% of analyzed cells, so rare clonotypes could not be sampled. Successive annual vaccinations recalled a recurrent oligoclonal ICOS+CD38+ cTfh response that contained tetramer and AIM influenza-specific clonotypes. ICOS+CD38+ cTfh clonality correlated with the frequency of that population, and its change correlated with the change in circulating plasmablast frequency.

Per the publication, the time point label means: 2015-2016 season, pre-vaccination. Adults received seasonal inactivated influenza vaccine (Fluvarix), and TCRB sequencing tracked sorted blood CD4 subsets before and after vaccination. Subjects were considered eligible if community-dwelling and if influenza vaccine had not been received in the prior 6 months. Subjects were excluded for influenza vaccine contraindications, substance abuse, HIV/AIDS, active malignancy, immunomodulatory medication, or active illness such as respiratory infection. Per time point, between roughly 35 and 100 mL of blood was sampled. Non-naive CD4+CXCR5+PD-1+ cells were defined as circulating Tfh and were sorted into two fractions, ICOS+CD38+ and ICOS-CD38-. Ficoll-Paque PLUS or SepMate separation was used to isolate PBMC. Before DNA extraction, cell subsets were sorted from PBMC on a BD FACS Aria. About this clone itself: Its antigen is currently not known. Base qualities are not provided; no much larger clone lies one nucleotide away.

Receptor amplification or capture employed the immunoSEQ multiplex PCR assay. Adaptive Biotechnologies handled the TCRB amplification, library preparation, sequencing and preliminary bioinformatics at Survey level resolution. For TCRB sequencing, genomic DNA from sorted cTfh populations was amplified by multiplex PCR. The published analysis was carried out like this. Clonality was computed in R as 1 minus normalized Shannon entropy; the Gini index was calculated with the R package ineq. To get the overlap score, the summed counts of shared sequences were divided by the total counts of all sequences in both of the compared samples. Significance of shared clonotypes was assessed by Fisher's exact test, with a theoretical repertoire of 10^7 TCRB sequences assumed. In TCRdb, the immuneACCESS table is reduced to in-frame sequences with V and J assigned. These tables do not hold every clone; where another copy was compared, an unresolved V gene accounts for under half, and the others remain unexplained. The V and J calls and clone size come from that table; D and trimming were worked out from the DNA. Here the sample has hundreds of clones; approximately 85% occur a single time. The ten most abundant clones make up 2% to 2.5% of the sample.

Its CDR3 holds 15 amino acids, cysteine through phenylalanine. Just CDR3 DNA is preserved here, 45 bases in frame from base 1. For this chain, trimming is 2 bases at the V end and 1 base at the J end, and the number of junction bases without a gene match is 3. The germline V gene (reference sequence) specifies MNHNY as CDR1 and SVGAGI as CDR2. The starting material was CXCR5+ CD38- circulating T follicular helper cells from blood, obtained on the day of influenza vaccination. This sample's cell subset or site label indicates: circulating Tfh, non-naive CD4+CXCR5+PD-1+ (ICOS+CD38+ or ICOS-CD38-). The receptor comes from an adult who received the influenza vaccine. The rearrangement combines TRBV6-6 with TRBJ2-7, and TRBD1 aligns with 9 junction nucleotides. This receptor has the CDR3 CASSYTGGKSYEQYF. The base sequence is TGTGCCAGCAGTTACACAGGGGGCAAGTCCTACGAGCAGTACTTC.